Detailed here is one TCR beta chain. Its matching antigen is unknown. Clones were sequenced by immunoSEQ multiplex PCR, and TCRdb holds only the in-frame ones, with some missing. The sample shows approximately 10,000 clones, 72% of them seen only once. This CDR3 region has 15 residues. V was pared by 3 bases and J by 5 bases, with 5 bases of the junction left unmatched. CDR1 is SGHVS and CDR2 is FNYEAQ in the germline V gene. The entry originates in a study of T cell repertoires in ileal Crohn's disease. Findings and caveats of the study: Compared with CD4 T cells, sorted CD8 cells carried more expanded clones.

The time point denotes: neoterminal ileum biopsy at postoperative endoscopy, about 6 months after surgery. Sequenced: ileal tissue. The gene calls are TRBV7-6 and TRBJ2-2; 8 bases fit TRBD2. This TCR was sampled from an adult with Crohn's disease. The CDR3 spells CASSFRSGTTGELFF. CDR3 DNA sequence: TGTGCCAGCAGCTTCCGTAGCGGGACGACCGGGGAGCTGTTTTTT.